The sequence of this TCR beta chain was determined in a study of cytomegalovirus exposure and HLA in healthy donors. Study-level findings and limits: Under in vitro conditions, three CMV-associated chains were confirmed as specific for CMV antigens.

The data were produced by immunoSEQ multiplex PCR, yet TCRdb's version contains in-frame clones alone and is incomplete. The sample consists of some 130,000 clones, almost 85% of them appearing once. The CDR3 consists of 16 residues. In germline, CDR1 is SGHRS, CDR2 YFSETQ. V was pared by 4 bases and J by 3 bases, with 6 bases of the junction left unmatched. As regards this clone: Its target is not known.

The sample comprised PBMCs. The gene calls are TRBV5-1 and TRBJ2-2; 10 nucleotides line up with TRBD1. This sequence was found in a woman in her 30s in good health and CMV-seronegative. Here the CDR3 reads CASSRTGGPDTGELFF. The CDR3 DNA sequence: TGCGCCAGCAGCCGGACAGGGGGGCCGGACACCGGGGAGCTGTTTTTT.